Presented here are 22 T cell receptor beta chains from one specimen sequenced in a study of T-cell reconstitution after alpha-beta-depleted transplantation in children. During its preparation, the TCRbeta library received unique molecular identifiers. TCRdb fed the PCR reads into MiXCR, producing one record per CDR3 protein. The sample yields about 410,000 distinct CDR3 sequences, roughly 21% seen once. Here the sequenced sample was PBMCs from the stem cell graft donor, taken from the stem cell graft. The receptor source for this set is a human donor who donated a stem cell graft to a child with acute myeloid leukemia.

In its sample, this clonotype was seen many times. CDR3: CSAAAGGINQPQHF. As DNA, the CDR3 is TGCAGCGCAGCCGCAGGGGGTATCAATCAGCCCCAGCATTTT. This chain joins TRBV29-1 and TRBJ1-5; 7 bases align to TRBD1. Per germline, CDR1 SQVTM and CDR2 ANQGSEA. V lost 7 bases to trimming and J lost 3 bases; unmatched junction nucleotides: 9. The CDR3 contains 14 residues.

This clonotype showed up many times. The chain recombines TRBV5-1 with TRBJ2-7; D is possibly TRBD1 or TRBD2 (5 bases each). V lost 1 base and J 5 bases, leaving 13 bases between the germline ends. This CDR3 has 14 residues. CDR1 is SGHRS, CDR2 YFSETQ, per germline. The CDR3 region has the DNA TGCGCCAGCAGCTTGACGTGGGGGATGAACGAGCAGTACTTC. This codes for CASSLTWGMNEQYF.

J is TRBJ2-5 and V is TRBV29-1, with D possibly TRBD1 on 6 matching bases. V shed 4 bases and J shed 5 bases, with 20 bases lying between them. CDR3 length: 15 residues. Germline lookup yields CDR1 SQVTM and CDR2 ANQGSEA. CDR3 bases: TGCAGCGTTGGCCTCGTGGGGGCGGGCCTGGAGACCCAGTACTTC. Translating gives CSVGLVGAGLETQYF.

The table lists this clonotype with many counts. CDR3 protein: CSVPGPGANVLTF. The CDR3 coding sequence is TGCAGCGTCCCGGGGCCTGGGGCCAACGTCCTGACTTTC. The rearrangement joins TRBV29-1 to TRBJ2-6; TRBD1 or TRBD2 may be the D gene (5 bases each). CDR3 length equals 13 residues. The V gene's germline CDR1 is SQVTM and CDR2 ANQGSEA. Trimming removed 6 bases at V and 2 bases at J, with 8 bases between.

As DNA, the CDR3 is TGTGCCAGCAGTGCAGCAGCCGGGACTAGCGGGAACGGCCAAGAGACCCAGTACTTC. Amino acid sequence: CASSAAAGTSGNGQETQYF. The gene calls are TRBV25-1 and TRBJ2-5, with 13 nucleotides matching TRBD2. Germline lookup yields CDR1 MGHDK and CDR2 SYGVNS. Losses at the gene ends were 4 bases for V and 1 base for J; bases not matched to a gene: 12. The CDR3 spans 19 residues.

The V gene is TRBV5-6, the J gene TRBJ1-5; D may be TRBD1 (5 bases). The CDR3 spans 14 residues. Germline CDR1 SGHDT, CDR2 YYEEEE. The V end was cut by 4 bases, the J end by 4 bases, with 12 bases between. CDR3 coding DNA: TGTGCCAGCAGCGACCGGGGCTCAAATCAGCCCCAGCATTTT. This encodes CASSDRGSNQPQHF.

The rearrangement links TRBV20-1 to TRBJ2-5; 7 bases are shared with TRBD2. With 6 bases clipped from V and 0 bases from J, the junction kept 7 bases outside the gene matches. The CDR3 covers 14 residues. CDR1 and CDR2 (germline): DFQATT, SNEGSKA (reference sequence). CDR3 loop: CSAPSGPYQETQYF. DNA for the CDR3: TGCAGTGCCCCTAGCGGCCCGTACCAAGAGACCCAGTACTTC.

This clonotype has just a few counts. The chain has TRBV2 and TRBJ2-6, with D unresolved. The CDR3 spans 15 residues. V gave up 3 bases and J gave up 2 bases, with 8 bases separating them. Germline V lookup: CDR1 SNHLY, CDR2 FYNNEI. CDR3 nucleotides: TGTGCCAGCAGTGATGGTTGGGCTGGGGCCAACGTCCTGACTTTC. Protein product: CASSDGWAGANVLTF. Looking up the rest from reference TRBV2 and TRBJ2-6 gives the full variable domain: EPEVTQTPSHQVTQMGQEVILRCVPISNHLYFYWYRQILGQKVEFLVSFYNNEISEKSEIFDDQFSVERPDGSNFTLKIRSTKLEDSAMYFCASSDGWAGANVLTFGAGSRLTVL.

The V gene is TRBV12-3 or TRBV12-4, the J gene TRBJ2-2; maybe TRBD2 (5 bases). Trimming took 10 bases from V and 5 from J, leaving 17 bases between them. The CDR3 extends over 14 amino acids. The CDR3, as DNA: TGTGCCACCTCCCACAGAGGGAATACCGGGGAGCTGTTTTTT. Translating gives CATSHRGNTGELFF.

The chain combines TRBV12-3 or TRBV12-4 with TRBJ2-2, with TRBD2 identical over 12 bases. The length of the CDR3 is 15 residues. Trimming cost V 6 bases and J 2 bases; bases outside gene matches: 1. CDR3 protein: CASSGLAGNTGELFF. The CDR3 region has the DNA TGTGCCAGCAGCGGACTAGCGGGAAACACCGGGGAGCTGTTTTTT.

This sequence joins TRBV29-1 and TRBJ2-1; the match to TRBD2 covers 11 bases. The ends lost 1 base at V and 0 bases at J; junction bases unmatched: 8. Looked up from germline, CDR1 is SQVTM and CDR2 is ANQGSEA. CDR3 size: 18 residues. CDR3 nucleotide sequence: TGCAGCGTTGAAGGGACTAGCGGGCGAACAAGCTCCTACAATGAGCAGTTCTTC. It is translated as CSVEGTSGRTSSYNEQFF.

CDR3 amino acids: CASSEILYSPLHF. CDR3 DNA: TGTGCCAGCAGCGAGATCCTTTATTCACCCCTCCACTTT. This rearrangement joins TRBV21-1 to TRBJ1-6. TRBV21-1 is described as a pseudogene. CDR3 length equals 13 residues.

The table lists this clonotype with a few counts. The rearrangement joins TRBV20-1 to TRBJ2-2, with D maybe TRBD1 (6 bases). V was pared by 6 bases and J by 0 bases, with 14 bases between. Per the germline V gene, CDR1 is DFQATT and CDR2 is SNEGSKA (reference sequence). The CDR3 length is 15 residues. The DNA of the CDR3 is TGCAGTGCCACTACCGGGACACCGAACACCGGGGAGCTGTTTTTT. This encodes CSATTGTPNTGELFF.

The chain links TRBV4-3 to TRBJ2-3; weak D call: TRBD2 (6 bases). The CDR3 has 15 amino acids. Trimming took off 0 bases at V and 4 bases at J, with 11 bases between the two ends. Germline-derived CDR1 and CDR2 are LGHNA and YSLEER. The CDR3 DNA is TGCGCCAGCAGCCAAGACAGGGCTAGCGCAGATACGCAGTATTTT. It is translated as CASSQDRASADTQYF.

The chain links TRBV4-1 to TRBJ2-5, with TRBD2 matching 12 bases. CDR1 is MGHRA and CDR2 is YSYEKL in the germline V gene. The CDR3 spans 15 residues. V was pared by 2 bases and J by 3 bases, with 1 base of the junction left unmatched. This chain's CDR3 is CASSQRLAGEETQYF. For the CDR3, the DNA is TGCGCCAGCAGCCAAAGACTAGCGGGAGAAGAGACCCAGTACTTC.

This clonotype was seen repeatedly, ten times or more. V is TRBV20-1 and J is TRBJ2-3; D is possibly TRBD1 or TRBD2 (5 bases each). Germline lookup yields CDR1 DFQATT and CDR2 SNEGSKA (reference sequence). Trimming took 8 bases from V and 1 from J, leaving 16 bases between them. CDR3 length: 14 amino acids. The chain's CDR3 is CSLAGPGRTDTQYF. In DNA form, the CDR3 reads TGCAGTCTAGCAGGGCCCGGGCGCACAGATACGCAGTATTTT.

This clonotype has a count of ten or more. This rearrangement joins TRBV20-1 to TRBJ2-1; 9 nucleotides align to TRBD2. Germline trimming cut 1 base from V and 4 bases from J; bases unmatched to any gene: 2. Germline-derived CDR1 and CDR2 are DFQATT and SNEGSKA (reference sequence). The length of the CDR3 is 14 residues. CDR3 sequence reads: CSARGREGYNEQFF. The CDR3 DNA is TGCAGTGCTAGAGGGCGGGAGGGATACAATGAGCAGTTCTTC.

As regards this clonotype: The conserved closing phenylalanine or tryptophan is absent in this CDR3, likely reflecting a read error. The rearrangement joins TRBV15 to TRBJ2-3; 10 bases fit TRBD1. This CDR3 is built from 17 residues. The V gene's germline CDR1 is LNHNV and CDR2 YYDKDF (reference sequence). The J segment lost 0 bases and the V segment lost 2 bases, leaving 5 bases of the junction unmatched. The CDR3, as DNA: TGTGCCACCAGCAGAAAATGGACAGGGGGGAGCACAGATACGCAGTATTGT. Translation: CATSRKWTGGSTDTQYC.

This clonotype was detected many times. The chain links TRBV29-1 to TRBJ2-1; 10 nucleotides agree with TRBD2. The CDR3 has 14 amino acids. The V and J ends lost 6 bases and 5 bases, in that order; junction bases with no gene match: 7. Germline CDR1 reads SQVTM; CDR2 reads ANQGSEA. CDR3 loop: CSVVAGGGHNEQFF. CDR3 DNA sequence: TGCAGCGTAGTAGCGGGAGGAGGCCACAATGAGCAGTTCTTC.

In this sample, this clonotype turned up many times. This chain uses TRBV9 with TRBJ2-1, with D perhaps matching TRBD1 or TRBD2 (5 bases each). The germline gives CDR1 SGDLS, CDR2 YYNGEE. V shed 0 bases and J shed 4 bases, with 14 bases lying between them. This CDR3 has 16 residues. CDR3 in DNA: TGTGCCAGCAGCGTAGGAAGGGACCAAAATTACAATGAGCAGTTCTTC. It translates to CASSVGRDQNYNEQFF.

The J gene is TRBJ2-1, the V gene TRBV5-5; D is perhaps TRBD1 (6 bases). In germline, CDR1 is SGHKS, CDR2 YYEKEE (reference sequence). Trimming took 0 bases from V and 1 from J, leaving 11 bases between them. The length of the CDR3 is 16 residues. The CDR3 nucleotides are TGTGCCAGCAGCTTGGAAAACAGGGTATCCTACAATGAGCAGTTCTTC. Its translation: CASSLENRVSYNEQFF.

This clonotype was detected ten times or more. This chain uses TRBV20-1 with TRBJ2-1, with 7 bases that match TRBD1. The J segment lost 6 bases and the V segment lost 8 bases, leaving 7 bases of the junction unmatched. This CDR3 has 12 residues. Germline CDR1 is DFQATT and CDR2 is SNEGSKA (reference sequence). CDR3 region: CSNRGPVNEQFF. CDR3 sequence (DNA): TGCAGTAACAGGGGTCCTGTCAATGAGCAGTTCTTC.